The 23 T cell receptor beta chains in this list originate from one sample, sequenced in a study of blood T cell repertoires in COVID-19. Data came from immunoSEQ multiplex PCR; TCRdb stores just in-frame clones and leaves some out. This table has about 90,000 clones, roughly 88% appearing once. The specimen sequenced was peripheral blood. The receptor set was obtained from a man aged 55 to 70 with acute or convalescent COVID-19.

The CDR3, as DNA: TGCGCCAGCAGCTCCACAACAGGGTCTGGAAACACCATATATTTT. Residues: CASSSTTGSGNTIYF. V and J are TRBV5-1 and TRBJ1-3; D may be TRBD1 (6 bases). The CDR3 spans 15 residues. Germline CDR1 SGHRS, CDR2 YFSETQ. Trimming pared 3 bases from V and 1 base from J, leaving 11 bases between.

CDR3 sequence: CASGGVETQYF. The CDR3 bases are TGTGCCAGCGGCGGTGTGGAGACCCAGTACTTC. The chain recombines TRBV3-1 (or the pseudogene TRBV3-2) with TRBJ2-5; no clear D gene. CDR3 length equals 11 residues. Trimming removed 8 bases from V and 5 bases from J, with 9 bases in between. The germline CDR1 and CDR2 sequences are LGHDT and YNNKEL (reference sequence).

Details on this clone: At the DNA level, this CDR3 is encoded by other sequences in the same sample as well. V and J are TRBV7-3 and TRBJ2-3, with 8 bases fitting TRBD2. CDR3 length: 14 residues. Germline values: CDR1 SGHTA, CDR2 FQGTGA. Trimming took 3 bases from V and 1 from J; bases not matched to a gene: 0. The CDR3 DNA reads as TGTGCCAGCAGCTTGACTAGCGGCACAGATACGCAGTATTTT. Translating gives CASSLTSGTDTQYF.

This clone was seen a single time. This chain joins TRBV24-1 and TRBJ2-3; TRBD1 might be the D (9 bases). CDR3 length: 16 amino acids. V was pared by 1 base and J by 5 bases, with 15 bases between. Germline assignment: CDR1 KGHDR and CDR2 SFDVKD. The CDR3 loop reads CATSDFSGTGRDTQYF. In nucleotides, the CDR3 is TGTGCCACCAGTGATTTTAGCGGGACAGGGAGAGATACGCAGTATTTT.

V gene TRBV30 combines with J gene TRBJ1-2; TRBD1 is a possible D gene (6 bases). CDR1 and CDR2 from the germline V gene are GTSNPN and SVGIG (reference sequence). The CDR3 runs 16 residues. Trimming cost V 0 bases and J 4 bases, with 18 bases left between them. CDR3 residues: CAWSVRSGQSLYGYTF. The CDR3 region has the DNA TGTGCCTGGAGTGTAAGGTCCGGACAGTCCCTCTATGGCTACACCTTC.

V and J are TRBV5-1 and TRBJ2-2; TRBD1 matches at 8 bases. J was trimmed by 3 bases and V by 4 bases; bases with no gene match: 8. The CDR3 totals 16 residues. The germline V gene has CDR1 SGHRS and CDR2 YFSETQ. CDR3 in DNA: TGCGCCAGCAGCCTTGGACAGGGAATAGACACCGGGGAGCTGTTTTTT. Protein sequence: CASSLGQGIDTGELFF.

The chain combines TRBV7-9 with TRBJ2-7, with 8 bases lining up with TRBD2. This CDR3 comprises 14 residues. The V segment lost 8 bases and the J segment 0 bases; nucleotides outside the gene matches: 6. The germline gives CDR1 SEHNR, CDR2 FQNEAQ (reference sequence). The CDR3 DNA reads TGTGCCAGCCGGGGGGGGGCCCCCTCCTACGAGCAGTACTTC. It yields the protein CASRGGAPSYEQYF.

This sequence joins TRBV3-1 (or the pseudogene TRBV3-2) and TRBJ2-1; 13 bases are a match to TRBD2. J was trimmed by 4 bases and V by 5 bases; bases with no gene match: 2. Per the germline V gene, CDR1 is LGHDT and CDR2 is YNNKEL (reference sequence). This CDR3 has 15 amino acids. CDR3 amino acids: CASSAGLAGYNEQFF. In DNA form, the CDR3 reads TGTGCCAGCAGCGCGGGACTAGCGGGGTACAATGAGCAGTTCTTC.

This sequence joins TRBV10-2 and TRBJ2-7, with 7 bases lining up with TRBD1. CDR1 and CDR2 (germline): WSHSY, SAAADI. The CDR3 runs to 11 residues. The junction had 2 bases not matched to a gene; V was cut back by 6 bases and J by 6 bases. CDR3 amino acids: CASRWTGEQYF. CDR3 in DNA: TGCGCCAGCAGGTGGACAGGCGAGCAGTACTTC.

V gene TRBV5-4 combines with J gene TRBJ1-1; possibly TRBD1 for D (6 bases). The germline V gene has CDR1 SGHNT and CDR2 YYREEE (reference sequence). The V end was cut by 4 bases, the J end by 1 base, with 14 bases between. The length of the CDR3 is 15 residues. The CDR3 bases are TGTGCCAGCAGCCTGTGGGGGCTCCGGAACACTGAAGCTTTCTTT. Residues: CASSLWGLRNTEAFF.

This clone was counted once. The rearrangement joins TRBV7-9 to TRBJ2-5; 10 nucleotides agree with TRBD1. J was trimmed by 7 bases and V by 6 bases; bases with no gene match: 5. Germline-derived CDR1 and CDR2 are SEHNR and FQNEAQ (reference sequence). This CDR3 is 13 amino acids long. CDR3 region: CASRGRDRGTQYF. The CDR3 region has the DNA TGTGCCAGCAGAGGGCGGGACAGGGGGACCCAGTACTTC.

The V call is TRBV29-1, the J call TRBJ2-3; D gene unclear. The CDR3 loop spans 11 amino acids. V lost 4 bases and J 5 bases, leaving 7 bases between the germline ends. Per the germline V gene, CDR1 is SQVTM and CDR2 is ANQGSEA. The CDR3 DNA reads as TGCAGCGTTGGGGCCGGAGATACGCAGTATTTT. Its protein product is CSVGAGDTQYF.

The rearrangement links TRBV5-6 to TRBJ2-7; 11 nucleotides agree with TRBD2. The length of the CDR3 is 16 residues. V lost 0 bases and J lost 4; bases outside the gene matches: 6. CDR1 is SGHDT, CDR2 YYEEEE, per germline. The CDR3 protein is CASSLVLAGGWYEQYF. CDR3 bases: TGTGCCAGCAGCTTGGTGCTAGCGGGAGGATGGTACGAGCAGTACTTC. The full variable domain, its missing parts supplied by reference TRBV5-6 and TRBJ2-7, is DAGVTQSPTHLIKTRGQQVTLRCSPKSGHDTVSWYQQALGQGPQFIFQYYEEEERQRGNFPDRFSGHQFPNYSSELNVNALLLGDSALYLCASSLVLAGGWYEQYFGPGTRLTVT.

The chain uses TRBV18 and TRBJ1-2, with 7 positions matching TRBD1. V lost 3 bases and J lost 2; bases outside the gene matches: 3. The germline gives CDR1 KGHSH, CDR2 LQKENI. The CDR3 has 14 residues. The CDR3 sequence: CASSPSGQNYGYTF. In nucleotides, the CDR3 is TGTGCCAGCTCACCCTCGGGACAGAACTATGGCTACACCTTC.

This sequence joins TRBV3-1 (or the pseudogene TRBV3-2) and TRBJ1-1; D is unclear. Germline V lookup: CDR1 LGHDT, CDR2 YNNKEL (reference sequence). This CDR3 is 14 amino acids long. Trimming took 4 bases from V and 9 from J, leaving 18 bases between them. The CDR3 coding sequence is TGTGCCAGCAGCCCCTCCCGGGTGGGTCCTCAAGCTTTCTTT. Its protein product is CASSPSRVGPQAFF.

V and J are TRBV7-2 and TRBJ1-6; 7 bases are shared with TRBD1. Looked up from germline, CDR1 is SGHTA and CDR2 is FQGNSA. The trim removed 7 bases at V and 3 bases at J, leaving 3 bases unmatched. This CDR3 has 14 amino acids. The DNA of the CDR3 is TGTGCCAGCAAGGGGACAGACTATAATTCACCCCTCCACTTT. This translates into CASKGTDYNSPLHF. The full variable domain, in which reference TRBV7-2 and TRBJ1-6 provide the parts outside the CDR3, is GAGVSQSPSNKVTEKGKDVELRCDPISGHTALYWYRQSLGQGLEFLIYFQGNSAPDKSGLPSDRFSAERTGGSVSTLTIQRTQQEDSAVYLCASKGTDYNSPLHFGNGTRLTVT.

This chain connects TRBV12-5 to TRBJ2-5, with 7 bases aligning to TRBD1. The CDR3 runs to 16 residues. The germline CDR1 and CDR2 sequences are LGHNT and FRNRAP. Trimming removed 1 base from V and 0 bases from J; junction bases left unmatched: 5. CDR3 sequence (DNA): TGTGCTAGTGGTTTGGGGCCCGGACAGGACCAAGAGACCCAGTACTTC. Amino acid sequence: CASGLGPGQDQETQYF.

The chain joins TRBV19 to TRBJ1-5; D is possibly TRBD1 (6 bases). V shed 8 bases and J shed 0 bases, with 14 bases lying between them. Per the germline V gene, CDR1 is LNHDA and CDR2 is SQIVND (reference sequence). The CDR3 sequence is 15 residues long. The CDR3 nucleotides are TGTGCCAGTGGACAGAGGGATTATAGCAATCAGCCCCAGCATTTT. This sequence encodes CASGQRDYSNQPQHF.

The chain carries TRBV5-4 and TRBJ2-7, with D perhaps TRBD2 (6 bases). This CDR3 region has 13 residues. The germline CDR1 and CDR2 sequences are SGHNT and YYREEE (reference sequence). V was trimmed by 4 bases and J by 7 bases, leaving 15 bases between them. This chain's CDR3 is CASSTGLYREQYF. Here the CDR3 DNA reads TGTGCCAGCAGCACGGGACTTTACCGGGAGCAGTACTTC.

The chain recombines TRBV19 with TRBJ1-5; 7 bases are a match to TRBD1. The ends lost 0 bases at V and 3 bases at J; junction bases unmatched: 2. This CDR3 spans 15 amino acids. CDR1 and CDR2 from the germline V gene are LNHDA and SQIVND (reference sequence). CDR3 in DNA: TGTGCCAGTAGTATAGACGACAGGGTCAATCAGCCCCAGCATTTT. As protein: CASSIDDRVNQPQHF. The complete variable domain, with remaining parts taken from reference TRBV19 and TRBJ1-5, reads DGGITQSPKYLFRKEGQNVTLSCEQNLNHDAMYWYRQDPGQGLRLIYYSQIVNDFQKGDIAEGYSVSREKKESFPLTVTSAQKNPTAFYLCASSIDDRVNQPQHFGDGTRLSIL.

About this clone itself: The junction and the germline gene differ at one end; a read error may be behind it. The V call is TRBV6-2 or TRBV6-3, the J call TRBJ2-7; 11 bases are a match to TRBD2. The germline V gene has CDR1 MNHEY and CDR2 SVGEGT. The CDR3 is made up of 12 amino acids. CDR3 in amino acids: CASSYGLAGPLF. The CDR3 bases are TGTGCCAGCAGTTACGGACTAGCGGGTCCCTTATTC.

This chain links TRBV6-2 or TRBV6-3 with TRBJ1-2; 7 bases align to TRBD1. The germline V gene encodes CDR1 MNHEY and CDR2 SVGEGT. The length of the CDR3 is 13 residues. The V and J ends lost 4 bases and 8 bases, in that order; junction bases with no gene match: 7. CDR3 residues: CASSSTDRKGYTF. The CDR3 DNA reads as TGTGCCAGCAGTTCGACGGACAGGAAGGGCTACACCTTC.

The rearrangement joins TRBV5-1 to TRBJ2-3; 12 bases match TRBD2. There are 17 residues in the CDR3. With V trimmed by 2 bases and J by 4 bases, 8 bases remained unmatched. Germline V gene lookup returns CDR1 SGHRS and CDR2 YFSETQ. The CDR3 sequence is CASSFAPSGGAPDTQYF. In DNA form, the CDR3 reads TGCGCCAGCAGCTTCGCCCCTAGCGGGGGGGCCCCAGATACGCAGTATTTT. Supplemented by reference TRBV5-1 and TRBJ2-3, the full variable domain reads KAGVTQTPRYLIKTRGQQVTLSCSPISGHRSVSWYQQTPGQGLQFLFEYFSETQRNKGNFPGRFSGRQFSNSRSEMNVSTLELGDSALYLCASSFAPSGGAPDTQYFGPGTRLTVL.